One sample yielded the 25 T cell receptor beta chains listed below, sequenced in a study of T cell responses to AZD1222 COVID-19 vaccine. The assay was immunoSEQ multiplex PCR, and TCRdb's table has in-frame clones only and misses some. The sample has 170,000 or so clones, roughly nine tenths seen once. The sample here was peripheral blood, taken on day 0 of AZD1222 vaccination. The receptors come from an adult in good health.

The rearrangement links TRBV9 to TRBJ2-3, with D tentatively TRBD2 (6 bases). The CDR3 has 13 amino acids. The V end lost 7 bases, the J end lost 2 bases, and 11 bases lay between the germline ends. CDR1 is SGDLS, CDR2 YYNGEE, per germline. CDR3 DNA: TGTGCCAGCGGGAGGAGGGCCACAGATACGCAGTATTTT. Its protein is CASGRRATDTQYF.

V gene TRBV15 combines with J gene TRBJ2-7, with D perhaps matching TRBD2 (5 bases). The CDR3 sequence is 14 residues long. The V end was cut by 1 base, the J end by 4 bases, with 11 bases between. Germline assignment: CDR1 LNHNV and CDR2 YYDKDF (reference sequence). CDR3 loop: CATSRGGALYEQYF. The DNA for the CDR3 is TGTGCCACCAGCAGAGGGGGAGCCCTATACGAGCAGTACTTC.

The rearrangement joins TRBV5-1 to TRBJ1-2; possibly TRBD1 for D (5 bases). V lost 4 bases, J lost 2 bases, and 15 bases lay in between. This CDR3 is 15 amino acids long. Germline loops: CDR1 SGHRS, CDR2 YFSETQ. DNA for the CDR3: TGCGCCAGCAGCCAGGGACTGGGAAGGAACTATGGCTACACCTTC. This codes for CASSQGLGRNYGYTF.

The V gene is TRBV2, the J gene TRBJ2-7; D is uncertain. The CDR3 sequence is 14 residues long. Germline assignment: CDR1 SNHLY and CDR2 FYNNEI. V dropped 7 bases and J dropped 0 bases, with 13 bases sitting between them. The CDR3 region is CASNLDGYSYEQYF. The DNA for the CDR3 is TGTGCCAGCAACCTCGACGGGTACTCCTACGAGCAGTACTTC.

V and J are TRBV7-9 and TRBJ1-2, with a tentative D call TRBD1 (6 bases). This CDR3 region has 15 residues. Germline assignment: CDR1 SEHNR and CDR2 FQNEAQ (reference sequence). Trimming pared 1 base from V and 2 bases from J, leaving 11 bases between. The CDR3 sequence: CASSLGGARNYGYTF. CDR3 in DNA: TGTGCCAGCAGCTTAGGGGGGGCAAGGAACTATGGCTACACCTTC.

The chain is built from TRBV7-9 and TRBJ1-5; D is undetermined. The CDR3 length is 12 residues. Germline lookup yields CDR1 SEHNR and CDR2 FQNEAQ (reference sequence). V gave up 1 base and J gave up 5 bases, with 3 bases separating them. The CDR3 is CASSLGDQPQHF. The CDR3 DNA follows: TGTGCCAGCAGCTTAGGAGATCAGCCCCAGCATTTT.

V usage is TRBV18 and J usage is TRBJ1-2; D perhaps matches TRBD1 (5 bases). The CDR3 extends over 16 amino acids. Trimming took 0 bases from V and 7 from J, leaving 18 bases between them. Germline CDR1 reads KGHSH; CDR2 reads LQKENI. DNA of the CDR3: TGTGCCAGCTCACCACCGTCCCGGGGGGGGACTGGTGGCTACACCTTC. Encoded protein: CASSPPSRGGTGGYTF. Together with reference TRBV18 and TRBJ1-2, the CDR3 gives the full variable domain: NAGVMQNPRHLVRRRGQEARLRCSPMKGHSHVYWYRQLPEEGLKFMVYLQKENIIDESGMPKERFSAEFPKEGPSILRIQQVVRGDSAAYFCASSPPSRGGTGGYTFGSGTRLTVV.

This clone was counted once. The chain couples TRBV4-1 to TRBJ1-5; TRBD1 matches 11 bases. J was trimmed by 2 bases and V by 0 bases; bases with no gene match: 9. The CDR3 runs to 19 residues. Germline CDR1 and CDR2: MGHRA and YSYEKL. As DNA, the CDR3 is TGCGCCAGCAGCCAAGAAGGACAGGGGGCTGTTGTCGGCAATCAGCCCCAGCATTTT. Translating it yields CASSQEGQGAVVGNQPQHF.

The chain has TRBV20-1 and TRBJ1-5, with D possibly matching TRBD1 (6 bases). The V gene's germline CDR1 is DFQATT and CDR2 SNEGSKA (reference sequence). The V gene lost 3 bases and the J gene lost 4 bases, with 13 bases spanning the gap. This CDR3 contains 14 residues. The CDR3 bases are TGCAGTGCTAGTTCTGCCAGGGGTAATCAGCCCCAGCATTTT. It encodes CSASSARGNQPQHF.

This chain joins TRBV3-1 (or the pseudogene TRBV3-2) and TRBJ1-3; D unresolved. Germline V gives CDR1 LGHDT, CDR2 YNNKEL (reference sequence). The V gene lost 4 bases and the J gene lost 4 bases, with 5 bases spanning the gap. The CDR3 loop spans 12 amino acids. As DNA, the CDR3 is TGTGCCAGCAGCCCTTTAGGAAACACCATATATTTT. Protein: CASSPLGNTIYF.

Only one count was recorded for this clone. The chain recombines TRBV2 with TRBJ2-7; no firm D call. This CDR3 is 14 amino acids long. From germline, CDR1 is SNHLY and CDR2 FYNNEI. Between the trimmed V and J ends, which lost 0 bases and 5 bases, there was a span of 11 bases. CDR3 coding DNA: TGTGCCAGCAGTGAAGCGGTGCCTCCCCACGAGCAGTACTTC. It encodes CASSEAVPPHEQYF.

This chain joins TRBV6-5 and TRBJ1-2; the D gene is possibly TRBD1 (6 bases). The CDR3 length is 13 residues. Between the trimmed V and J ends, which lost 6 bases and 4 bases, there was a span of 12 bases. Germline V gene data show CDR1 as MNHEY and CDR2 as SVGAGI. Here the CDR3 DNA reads TGTGCCAGCAGAGACAGGTATGCCTATGGCTACACCTTC. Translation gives CASRDRYAYGYTF.

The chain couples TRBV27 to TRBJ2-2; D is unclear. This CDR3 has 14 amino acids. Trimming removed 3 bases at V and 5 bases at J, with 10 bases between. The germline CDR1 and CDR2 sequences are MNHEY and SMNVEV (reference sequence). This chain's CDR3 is CASSFFRGTGELFF. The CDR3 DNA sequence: TGTGCCAGCAGTTTTTTCAGAGGAACCGGGGAGCTGTTTTTT.

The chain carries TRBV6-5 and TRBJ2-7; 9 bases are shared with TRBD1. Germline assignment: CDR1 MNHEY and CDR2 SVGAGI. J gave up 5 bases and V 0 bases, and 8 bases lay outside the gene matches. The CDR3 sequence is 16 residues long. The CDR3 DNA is TGTGCCAGCAGTTACTCAGGCGGGACAGGGAATCACGAGCAGTACTTC. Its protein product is CASSYSGGTGNHEQYF.

CDR3 loop: CASSLRGDTQYF. CDR3 nucleotide sequence: TGTGCCAGCAGTTTGAGGGGGGATACGCAGTATTTT. This chain uses TRBV28 with TRBJ2-3, with D possibly TRBD1 on 6 matching bases. V dropped 3 bases and J dropped 6 bases, with 7 bases sitting between them. CDR1 MDHEN and CDR2 SYDVKM come from the germline V gene. This CDR3 spans 12 amino acids.

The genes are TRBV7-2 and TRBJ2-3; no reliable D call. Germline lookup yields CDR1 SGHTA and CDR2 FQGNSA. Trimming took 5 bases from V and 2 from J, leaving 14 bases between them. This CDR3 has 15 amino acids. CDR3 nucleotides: TGTGCCAGCAGCCCCCGGGTCGGGCCCACAGATACGCAGTATTTT. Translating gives CASSPRVGPTDTQYF. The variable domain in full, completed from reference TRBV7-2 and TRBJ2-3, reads GAGVSQSPSNKVTEKGKDVELRCDPISGHTALYWYRQSLGQGLEFLIYFQGNSAPDKSGLPSDRFSAERTGGSVSTLTIQRTQQEDSAVYLCASSPRVGPTDTQYFGPGTRLTVL.

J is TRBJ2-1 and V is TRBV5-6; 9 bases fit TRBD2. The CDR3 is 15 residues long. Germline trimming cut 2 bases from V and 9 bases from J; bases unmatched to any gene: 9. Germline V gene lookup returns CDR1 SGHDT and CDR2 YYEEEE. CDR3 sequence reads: CASSFRRGGLSEQFF. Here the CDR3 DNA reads TGTGCCAGCAGCTTTCGGCGGGGGGGCCTGAGTGAGCAGTTCTTC.

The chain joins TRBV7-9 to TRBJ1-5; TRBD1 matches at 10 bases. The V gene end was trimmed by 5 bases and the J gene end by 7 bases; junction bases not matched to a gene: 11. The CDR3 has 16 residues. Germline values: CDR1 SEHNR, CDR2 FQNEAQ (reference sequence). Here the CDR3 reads CASSHSGTGVGQPQHF. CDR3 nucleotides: TGTGCCAGCAGCCACTCCGGGACAGGGGTAGGCCAGCCCCAGCATTTT.

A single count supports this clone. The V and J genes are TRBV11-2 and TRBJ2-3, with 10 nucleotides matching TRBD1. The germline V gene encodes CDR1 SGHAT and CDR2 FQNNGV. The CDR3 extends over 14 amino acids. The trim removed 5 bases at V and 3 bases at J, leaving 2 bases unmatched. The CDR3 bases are TGTGCCAGCAGCAAGGGACAGGGGACAGATACGCAGTATTTT. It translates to CASSKGQGTDTQYF.

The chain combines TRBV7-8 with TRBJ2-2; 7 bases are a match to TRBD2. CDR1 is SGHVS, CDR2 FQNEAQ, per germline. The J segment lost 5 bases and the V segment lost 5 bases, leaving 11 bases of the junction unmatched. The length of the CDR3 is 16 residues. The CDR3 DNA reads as TGTGCCAGCAGCCTAAGGGAGGGGCCCCGAACCGGGGAGCTGTTTTTT. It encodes CASSLREGPRTGELFF.

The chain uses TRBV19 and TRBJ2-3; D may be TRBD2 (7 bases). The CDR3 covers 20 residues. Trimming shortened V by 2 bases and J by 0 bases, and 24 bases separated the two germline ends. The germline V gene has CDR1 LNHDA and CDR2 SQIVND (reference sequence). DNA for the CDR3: TGTGCCAGTAGTATAAAATTCGGACGATTCGGGGGGCAGAGCACAGATACGCAGTATTTT. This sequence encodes CASSIKFGRFGGQSTDTQYF.

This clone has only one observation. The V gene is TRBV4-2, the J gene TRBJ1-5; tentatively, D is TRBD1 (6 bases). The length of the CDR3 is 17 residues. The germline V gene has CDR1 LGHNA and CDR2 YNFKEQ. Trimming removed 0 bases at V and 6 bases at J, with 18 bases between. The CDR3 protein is CASSQEGEGRGGQPQHF. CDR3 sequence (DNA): TGTGCCAGCAGCCAAGAGGGGGAGGGGCGAGGGGGTCAGCCCCAGCATTTT.

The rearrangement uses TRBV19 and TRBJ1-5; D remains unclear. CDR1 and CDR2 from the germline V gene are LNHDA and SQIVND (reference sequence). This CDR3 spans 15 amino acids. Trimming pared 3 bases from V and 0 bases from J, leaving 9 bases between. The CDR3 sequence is CASSIVDHSNQPQHF. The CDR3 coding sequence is TGTGCCAGTAGTATCGTAGATCATAGCAATCAGCCCCAGCATTTT.

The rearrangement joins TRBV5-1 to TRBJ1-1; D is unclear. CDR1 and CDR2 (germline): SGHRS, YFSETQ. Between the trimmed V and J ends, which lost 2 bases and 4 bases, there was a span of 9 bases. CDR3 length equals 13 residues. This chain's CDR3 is CASSFWVATEAFF. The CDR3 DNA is TGCGCCAGCAGCTTCTGGGTTGCCACTGAAGCTTTCTTT.

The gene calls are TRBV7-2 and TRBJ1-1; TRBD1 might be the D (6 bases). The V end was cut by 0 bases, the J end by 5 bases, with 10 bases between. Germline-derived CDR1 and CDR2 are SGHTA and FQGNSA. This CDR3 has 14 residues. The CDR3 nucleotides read TGTGCCAGCAGCTTAGCGGGGAGGGGGACTGAAGCTTTCTTT. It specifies CASSLAGRGTEAFF.